Following are 27 T cell receptor beta chains from one sample sequenced in a study of blood T cell repertoires in COVID-19. The protocol was immunoSEQ multiplex PCR, while the TCRdb copy is restricted to in-frame clones and leaves out a portion. In the table there are tens of thousands of clones, over 85% of which are singletons. Sequencing input: peripheral blood. The source of these receptors is a human donor in a cohort sampled during active COVID-19.

The chain links TRBV6-2 or TRBV6-3 to TRBJ2-3, with D unclear. CDR3 length: 16 residues. Per germline, CDR1 MNHEY and CDR2 SVGEGT. The ends were cut back, 0 bases at V and 2 bases at J, with 12 bases in the middle. CDR3 sequence (DNA): TGTGCCAGCAGTTACTCCAGGCAGATCCCCACAGATACGCAGTATTTT. Residues: CASSYSRQIPTDTQYF.

This chain connects TRBV27 to TRBJ1-6; TRBD1 matches at 11 bases. Germline-derived CDR1 and CDR2 are MNHEY and SMNVEV (reference sequence). The CDR3 extends over 16 amino acids. Losses at the gene ends were 5 bases for V and 8 bases for J; bases not matched to a gene: 8. The CDR3 DNA is TGTGCCAGCAGTCCCGGACAGGGGGCTTTTTATTCACCCCTCCACTTT. It encodes CASSPGQGAFYSPLHF.

This rearrangement joins TRBV6-2 or TRBV6-3 to TRBJ2-5; 7 nucleotides line up with TRBD1. With V trimmed by 6 bases and J by 8 bases, 12 bases remained unmatched. This CDR3 comprises 14 residues. In germline, CDR1 is MNHEY, CDR2 SVGEGT. CDR3 protein: CASSDRSGGDTQYF. The CDR3 region has the DNA TGTGCCAGCAGCGACCGATCAGGGGGAGATACCCAGTACTTC.

This chain uses TRBV3-1 (or the pseudogene TRBV3-2) with TRBJ2-3; 9 bases fit TRBD1. Germline CDR1 is LGHDT and CDR2 is YNNKEL (reference sequence). The CDR3 runs 15 residues. Trimming removed 2 bases from V and 2 bases from J; junction bases left unmatched: 2. For the CDR3, the DNA is TGTGCCAGCAGCCAATACAGGGGGCTCACAGATACGCAGTATTTT. This codes for CASSQYRGLTDTQYF.

This sequence joins TRBV2 and TRBJ2-5, with 12 bases fitting TRBD2. The CDR3 loop spans 16 amino acids. V lost 6 bases and J lost 2; bases outside the gene matches: 7. Germline assignment: CDR1 SNHLY and CDR2 FYNNEI. The DNA for the CDR3 is TGTGCCAGCAGACTTACTAGCGGGGGGCGACAAGAGACCCAGTACTTC. Translation gives CASRLTSGGRQETQYF. The whole variable domain, filled in from reference TRBV2 and TRBJ2-5, reads EPEVTQTPSHQVTQMGQEVILRCVPISNHLYFYWYRQILGQKVEFLVSFYNNEISEKSEIFDDQFSVERPDGSNFTLKIRSTKLEDSAMYFCASRLTSGGRQETQYFGPGTRLLVL.

This chain links TRBV6-5 with TRBJ1-6, with no clear D. The CDR3 extends over 15 amino acids. Germline V gene sequence: CDR1 MNHEY, CDR2 SVGAGI. V was shortened by 5 bases and J by 8 bases, with 16 bases between the two germline ends. CDR3 region: CASSLLSGLDSPLHF. In DNA, the CDR3 is TGTGCCAGCAGTCTCCTCAGCGGGTTAGATTCACCCCTCCACTTT.

The chain is built from TRBV5-1 and TRBJ2-3, with D possibly being TRBD2 (5 bases). Germline CDR1 and CDR2: SGHRS and YFSETQ. V was trimmed by 2 bases and J by 3 bases, leaving 10 bases between them. CDR3 length: 14 amino acids. The CDR3 nucleotides read TGCGCCAGCAGCTTACTAGTTTCGACAGATACGCAGTATTTT. Translation: CASSLLVSTDTQYF.

The chain employs TRBV10-1 and TRBJ2-1; D may be TRBD1 (6 bases). There are 14 residues in the CDR3. From germline, CDR1 is WNHNN and CDR2 SYGVQD (reference sequence). Trimming pared 4 bases from V and 10 bases from J, leaving 17 bases between. CDR3: CASSGGRGIDEQFF. In DNA form, the CDR3 reads TGCGCCAGCAGTGGTGGAAGGGGGATTGACGAGCAGTTCTTC.

Only one count was recorded for this clone. This rearrangement joins TRBV5-5 to TRBJ2-7, with a possible D match to TRBD1 (5 bases). The CDR3 spans 13 residues. Between the trimmed V and J ends, which lost 2 bases and 0 bases, there was a span of 6 bases. Germline assignment: CDR1 SGHKS and CDR2 YYEKEE (reference sequence). The CDR3 loop reads CASSFRGSYEQYF. CDR3 nucleotides: TGTGCCAGCAGCTTTAGGGGCTCCTACGAGCAGTACTTC.

This chain joins TRBV15 and TRBJ2-7, with TRBD1 identical over 8 bases. V lost 0 bases to trimming and J lost 0 bases; unmatched junction nucleotides: 4. Germline CDR1 and CDR2: LNHNV and YYDKDF (reference sequence). The CDR3 is made up of 16 amino acids. This chain's CDR3 is CATSRDTTGDSYEQYF. In nucleotides, the CDR3 is TGTGCCACCAGCAGAGATACGACAGGGGACTCCTACGAGCAGTACTTC.

This clone occurred once. The CDR3 reads CASSHRLAGGHEQFF. The CDR3 nucleotides are TGCGCCAGCAGCCACCGACTAGCGGGAGGTCATGAGCAGTTCTTC. J is TRBJ2-1 and V is TRBV5-1; 13 bases agree with TRBD2. The CDR3 loop spans 15 amino acids. Germline loops: CDR1 SGHRS, CDR2 YFSETQ. V shed 4 bases and J 8 bases; nucleotides not matched to a gene: 6.

The chain uses TRBV2 and TRBJ2-7; 7 bases match TRBD2. CDR1 and CDR2 from the germline V gene are SNHLY and FYNNEI. V was clipped by 7 bases and J by 0 bases; unmatched bases: 6. The CDR3 is 14 amino acids. DNA of the CDR3: TGTGCCAGCAATCAGCGGGGCCTCTCCTACGAGCAGTACTTC. Translating it yields CASNQRGLSYEQYF.

The rearrangement joins TRBV7-6 to TRBJ2-2, with a tentative D call TRBD1 (6 bases). The germline CDR1 and CDR2 sequences are SGHVS and FNYEAQ. CDR3 length: 16 amino acids. Trimming removed 5 bases from V and 0 bases from J, with 13 bases in between. The CDR3 nucleotides read TGTGCCAGCAGCCAGGACAGTCCTCCGAACACCGGGGAGCTGTTTTTT. Its translation is CASSQDSPPNTGELFF.

The chain links TRBV9 to TRBJ1-1; 11 bases agree with TRBD1. Losses at the gene ends were 0 bases for V and 11 bases for J; bases not matched to a gene: 6. Germline loops: CDR1 SGDLS, CDR2 YYNGEE. The CDR3 is made up of 14 amino acids. The CDR3 coding sequence is TGTGCCAGCAGCGTAGCTGGGGACAGGGGGGTTGCTTTCTTT. Amino acid sequence: CASSVAGDRGVAFF. Filled out from reference TRBV9 and TRBJ1-1, the complete variable domain reads DSGVTQTPKHLITATGQRVTLRCSPRSGDLSVYWYQQSLDQGLQFLIQYYNGEERAKGNILERFSAQQFPDLHSELNLSSLELGDSALYFCASSVAGDRGVAFFGQGTRLTVV.

CDR3 bases: TGTGCCAGCAGTCCTCCCCCTAACTATGGCTACACCTTC. Protein sequence: CASSPPPNYGYTF. V gene TRBV28 combines with J gene TRBJ1-2; D is ambiguous. CDR3 size: 13 residues. Deletions cut 5 bases from V and 0 bases from J, with 7 bases between. Germline assignment: CDR1 MDHEN and CDR2 SYDVKM.

The V call is TRBV14, the J call TRBJ2-5, with no clear D. V was pared by 3 bases and J by 4 bases, with 9 bases between. CDR3 length: 13 residues. Germline values: CDR1 SGHDN, CDR2 FVKESK. CDR3 sequence (DNA): TGTGCCAGCAGCCATCCTCTCGGAGAGACCCAGTACTTC. This encodes CASSHPLGETQYF.

The CDR3 region is CASSLAPGLNEKLFF. As DNA, the CDR3 is TGTGCCAGCAGCCTTGCTCCGGGTCTTAATGAAAAACTGTTTTTT. The V call is TRBV5-8, the J call TRBJ1-4; no definite D call. This CDR3 has 15 amino acids. Germline CDR1 is SGHTS and CDR2 is YDEGEE. V lost 4 bases to trimming and J lost 4 bases, with 14 bases between them.

V gene TRBV2 combines with J gene TRBJ2-7; 11 bases fit TRBD2. Germline V gene lookup returns CDR1 SNHLY and CDR2 FYNNEI. This CDR3 has 16 residues. V lost 3 bases, J lost 1 base, and 5 bases stayed unmatched. The CDR3 bases are TGTGCCAGCAGTGATGGGCTAGCGGGGGGTTCCTACGAGCAGTACTTC. Protein product: CASSDGLAGGSYEQYF.

This clone is a singleton in its sample. The chain's CDR3 is CASSFGTSGGNTQYF. The CDR3 nucleotides read TGTGCCAGCAGCTTCGGGACTAGCGGGGGCAATACGCAGTATTTT. The chain uses TRBV5-6 and TRBJ2-3; 14 nucleotides agree with TRBD2. Trimming removed 2 bases from V and 7 bases from J; junction bases left unmatched: 3. The CDR3 consists of 15 residues. The germline gives CDR1 SGHDT, CDR2 YYEEEE. Combining the CDR3 with reference TRBV5-6 and TRBJ2-3 gives the whole variable domain DAGVTQSPTHLIKTRGQQVTLRCSPKSGHDTVSWYQQALGQGPQFIFQYYEEEERQRGNFPDRFSGHQFPNYSSELNVNALLLGDSALYLCASSFGTSGGNTQYFGPGTRLTVL.

V and J are TRBV2 and TRBJ1-3; 7 nucleotides line up with TRBD1. Losses at the gene ends were 6 bases for V and 0 bases for J; bases not matched to a gene: 5. CDR3 length: 15 residues. Germline V gene lookup returns CDR1 SNHLY and CDR2 FYNNEI. In DNA form, the CDR3 reads TGTGCCAGCAGCCAAACAGGGGTCTCTGGAAACACCATATATTTT. Protein product: CASSQTGVSGNTIYF. The entire variable domain, with the rest obtained from reference TRBV2 and TRBJ1-3, is as follows: EPEVTQTPSHQVTQMGQEVILRCVPISNHLYFYWYRQILGQKVEFLVSFYNNEISEKSEIFDDQFSVERPDGSNFTLKIRSTKLEDSAMYFCASSQTGVSGNTIYFGEGSWLTVV.

This chain uses TRBV27 with TRBJ2-7; D is perhaps TRBD2 (6 bases). The length of the CDR3 is 15 residues. Trimming shortened V by 2 bases and J by 4 bases, and 15 bases separated the two germline ends. Germline V lookup: CDR1 MNHEY, CDR2 SMNVEV (reference sequence). The CDR3 loop is CASSLLSGGKYEQYF. CDR3 DNA sequence: TGTGCCAGCAGTTTACTTAGCGGAGGGAAGTACGAGCAGTACTTC.

This chain links TRBV28 with TRBJ1-6; D is undetermined. The CDR3 length is 12 residues. The germline CDR1 and CDR2 sequences are MDHEN and SYDVKM. Trimming pared 3 bases from V and 8 bases from J, leaving 5 bases between. CDR3 amino acids: CASSFIYSPLHF. In nucleotides, the CDR3 is TGTGCCAGCAGTTTTATATATTCACCCCTCCACTTT.

The chain is built from TRBV5-1 and TRBJ2-3; 10 positions agree with TRBD2. CDR3 length: 17 residues. With 0 bases clipped from V and 2 bases from J, the junction kept 6 bases outside the gene matches. Germline CDR1 and CDR2: SGHRS and YFSETQ. In DNA form, the CDR3 reads TGCGCCAGCAGCTTGGTGGGTAGCGGGGGGCCCACAGATACGCAGTATTTT. Translating gives CASSLVGSGGPTDTQYF.

The chain uses TRBV19 and TRBJ2-3; D is undetermined. Deletions cut 5 bases from V and 0 bases from J, with 6 bases between. Germline V gene lookup returns CDR1 LNHDA and CDR2 SQIVND (reference sequence). The CDR3 extends over 13 amino acids. Written as DNA, the CDR3 is TGTGCCAGTAGTCCTTCTAGCACAGATACGCAGTATTTT. This codes for CASSPSSTDTQYF.

The rearrangement uses TRBV7-3 and TRBJ2-1; 9 bases are a match to TRBD2. CDR3 length: 18 amino acids. Looked up from germline, CDR1 is SGHTA and CDR2 is FQGTGA. With V trimmed by 0 bases and J by 5 bases, 11 bases remained unmatched. This CDR3 reads CASSLTVWREGPDNEQFF. In nucleotides, the CDR3 is TGTGCCAGCAGCTTAACGGTATGGCGGGAGGGCCCGGACAATGAGCAGTTCTTC. Full variable domain (remainder filled in from reference TRBV7-3 and TRBJ2-1): GAGVSQTPSNKVTEKGKYVELRCDPISGHTALYWYRQSLGQGPEFLIYFQGTGAADDSGLPNDRFFAVRPEGSVSTLKIQRTERGDSAVYLCASSLTVWREGPDNEQFFGPGTRLTVL.

The chain employs TRBV5-1 and TRBJ1-1; D unresolved. The CDR3 spans 16 residues. Trimming took off 0 bases at V and 1 base at J, with 13 bases between the two ends. CDR1 and CDR2 from the germline V gene are SGHRS and YFSETQ. The DNA for the CDR3 is TGCGCCAGCAGCTTGGCCCATATGAAACAGAACACTGAAGCTTTCTTT. Protein: CASSLAHMKQNTEAFF.

This clone came up a few times. The chain has TRBV19 and TRBJ1-5; D possibly corresponds to TRBD1 (5 bases). The length of the CDR3 is 14 residues. Germline V gene lookup returns CDR1 LNHDA and CDR2 SQIVND (reference sequence). Trimming left V 5 bases short and J 6 bases short, with 14 bases between. The chain's CDR3 is CASSWGSVFQPQHF. CDR3 sequence (DNA): TGTGCCAGTAGTTGGGGCTCGGTTTTTCAGCCCCAGCATTTT.